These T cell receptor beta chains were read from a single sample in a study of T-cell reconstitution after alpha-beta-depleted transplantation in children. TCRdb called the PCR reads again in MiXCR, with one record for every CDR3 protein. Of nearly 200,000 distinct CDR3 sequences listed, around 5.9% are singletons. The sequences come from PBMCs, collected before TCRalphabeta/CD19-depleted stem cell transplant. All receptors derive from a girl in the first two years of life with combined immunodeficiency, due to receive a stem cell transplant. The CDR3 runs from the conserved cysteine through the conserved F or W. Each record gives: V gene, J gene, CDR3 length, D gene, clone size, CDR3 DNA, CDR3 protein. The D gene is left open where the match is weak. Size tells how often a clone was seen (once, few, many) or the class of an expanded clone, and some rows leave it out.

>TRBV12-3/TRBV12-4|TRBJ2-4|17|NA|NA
TGTGCCAGCCAAGTCTGGGGTGGGGGAATGGCCAAAAACATTCAGTACTTC
CASQVWGGGMAKNIQYF
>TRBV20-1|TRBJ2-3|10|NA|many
TGCAGTGCCAACACAGATACGCAGTATTTT
CSANTDTQYF
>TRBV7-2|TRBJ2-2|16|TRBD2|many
TGTGCCAGCAGCTTTGGTCTAGCGGTTAACACCGGGGAGCTGTTTTTT
CASSFGLAVNTGELFF
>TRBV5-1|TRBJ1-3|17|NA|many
TGCGCCAGCAGCTTGGAACGCCCAGCCCAATCTGGAAACACCATATATTTT
CASSLERPAQSGNTIYF
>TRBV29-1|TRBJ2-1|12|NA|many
TGCAGCGTAGTCGGGGCATTCAATGAGCAGTTCTTC
CSVVGAFNEQFF
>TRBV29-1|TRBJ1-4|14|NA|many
TGCAGCGTTGAGCCTTGGGGCGAGAATGAAAAACTGTTTTTT
CSVEPWGENEKLFF
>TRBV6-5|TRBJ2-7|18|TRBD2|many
TGTGCCAGCAGTTTCCGGACTAGCGGGAGTTACACGACCTACGAGCAGTACTTC
CASSFRTSGSYTTYEQYF
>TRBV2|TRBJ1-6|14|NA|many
TGTGCCAGCAGTGAAGGACTTAATAATTCACCCCTCCACTTT
CASSEGLNNSPLHF
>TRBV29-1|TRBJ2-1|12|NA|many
TGCAGCGTTGAAGAAACCTACAATGAGCAGTTCTTC
CSVEETYNEQFF
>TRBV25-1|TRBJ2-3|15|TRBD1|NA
TGTGCCAGCACCCCGGACAGGGGGTTGGAAGATACGCAGTATTTT
CASTPDRGLEDTQYF
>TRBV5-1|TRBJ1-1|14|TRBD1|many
TGCGCCAGCAGCCTGGGACAGGGTAGGACTGAAGCTTTCTTT
CASSLGQGRTEAFF
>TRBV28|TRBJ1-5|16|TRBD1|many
TGTGCCAGCAGTCCCTCGGACAGGGTTTTGAGTCAGCCCCAGCATTTT
CASSPSDRVLSQPQHF
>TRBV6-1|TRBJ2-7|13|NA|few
TGTGCCAGCAGTCCCACCCTTTCGAGCGAGCAGTACTTC
CASSPTLSSEQYF
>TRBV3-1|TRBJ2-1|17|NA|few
TGTGCCAGCAGCCAAGCAAGGGGTACAGGGACCTACAATGAGCAGTTCTTC
CASSQARGTGTYNEQFF
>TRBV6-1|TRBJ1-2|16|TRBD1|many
TGTGCCAGCAGTGGGACAGGGACCACGCGGGTACATGGCTACACCTTC
CASSGTGTTRVHGYTF
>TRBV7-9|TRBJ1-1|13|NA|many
TGTGCCAGCAGCCTTATAGGGACCGAAGAAGCTTTCTTT
CASSLIGTEEAFF
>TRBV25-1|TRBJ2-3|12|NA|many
TGTGCCAGCTTTGACCCCACAGATACGCAGTATTTT
CASFDPTDTQYF
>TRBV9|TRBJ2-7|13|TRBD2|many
TGTGCCAGCAGCGTAGATCTAGCGGGAGAGCAGTACTTC
CASSVDLAGEQYF
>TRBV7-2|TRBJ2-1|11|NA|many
TGTGCCAGCAGCCCAGGGGTTGAGCAGTTCTTC
CASSPGVEQFF
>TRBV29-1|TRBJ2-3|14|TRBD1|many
TGCAGCGTCTTCGACAGGGTCGGCACAGATACGCAGTATTTT
CSVFDRVGTDTQYF
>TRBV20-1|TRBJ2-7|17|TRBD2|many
TGCAGTGCTAGAGATCATTCCGGACTAGCGGGAGTATACGAGCAGTACTTC
CSARDHSGLAGVYEQYF
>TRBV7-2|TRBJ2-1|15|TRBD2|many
TGTGCCAGCAGCTTACTAGCGGAGGCCTACAATGAGCAGTTCTTC
CASSLLAEAYNEQFF
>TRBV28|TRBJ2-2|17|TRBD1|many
TGTGCCAGCAGTCGTGGACGTGGACAGGGTGGAACCGGGGAGCTGTTTTTT
CASSRGRGQGGTGELFF
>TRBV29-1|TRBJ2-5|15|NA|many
TGCAGCGTTGAAAGCTTCCGGGTTGGGCGGGAGACCCAGTACTTC
CSVESFRVGRETQYF
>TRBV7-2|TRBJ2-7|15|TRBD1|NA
TGTGCCAGCAGCTCGCCGGGACAGGGTGCCTACGAGCAGTACTTC
CASSSPGQGAYEQYF
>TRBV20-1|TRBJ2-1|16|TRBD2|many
TGCAGTGCTAGAGACCCCGGACTAGCGGAATACAATGAGCAGTTCTTC
CSARDPGLAEYNEQFF
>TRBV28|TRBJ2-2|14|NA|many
TGTGCCAGCAGTCTACCCCCGAGAACCGGGGAGCTGTTTTTT
CASSLPPRTGELFF
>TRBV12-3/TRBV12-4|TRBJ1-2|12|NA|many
TGTGCCAGCAGGCAGGGGACCTATGGCTACACCTTC
CASRQGTYGYTF
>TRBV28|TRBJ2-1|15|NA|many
TGTGCCAGCACCCCTCCGACGCGAAGCACCAATGAGCAGTTCTTC
CASTPPTRSTNEQFF
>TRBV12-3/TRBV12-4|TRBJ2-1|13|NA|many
TGTGCCACGCTATACCCGGGGAACAATGAGCAGTTCTTC
CATLYPGNNEQFF
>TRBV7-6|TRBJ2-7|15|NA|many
TGTGCCAGCAGCTTAGAACCACAGGATTTCTACGAGCAGTACTTC
CASSLEPQDFYEQYF
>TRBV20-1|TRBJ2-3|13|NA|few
TGCAGTGCTAGCTTCAACCTAGGAGATACGCAGTATTTT
CSASFNLGDTQYF
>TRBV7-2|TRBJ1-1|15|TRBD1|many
TGTGCCAGCAGCTTAGCCCTGACAGGGGGCACTGAAGCTTTCTTT
CASSLALTGGTEAFF
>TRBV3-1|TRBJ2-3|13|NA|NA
TGTGCCAGCAGCCAAGAACCCCCTCACGAGCAGTATTTT
CASSQEPPHEQYF
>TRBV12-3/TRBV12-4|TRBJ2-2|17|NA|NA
TGTGCCAGCAGCCCCGGCTGGGGGGCCATTTTGACCGGGGAGCTGTTTTTT
CASSPGWGAILTGELFF
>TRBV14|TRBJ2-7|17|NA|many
TGTGCCAGCAGCCAAGATGAAGAAGGGTCCCTGTCCTACGAGCAGTACTTC
CASSQDEEGSLSYEQYF
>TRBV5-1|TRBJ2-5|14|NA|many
TGCGCCAGCAGCTTCGGACAGCTACAAGAGACCCAGTACTTC
CASSFGQLQETQYF
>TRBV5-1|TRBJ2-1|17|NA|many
TGCGCCAGCACGCCTATCCAGAATAAACCTCCTTACAATGAGCAGTTCTTC
CASTPIQNKPPYNEQFF
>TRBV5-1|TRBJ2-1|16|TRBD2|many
TGCGCCAGCAGCTTAGGACTAGCGGGAGGCTACAATGAGCAGTTCTTC
CASSLGLAGGYNEQFF
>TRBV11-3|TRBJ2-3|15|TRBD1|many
TGTGCCAGCAGCTTAGCACGGACAGGGGTGAATACGCAGTATTTT
CASSLARTGVNTQYF
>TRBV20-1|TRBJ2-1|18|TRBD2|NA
TGCAGTGCACAAGGGGGTCTGGGACTAGCGGGAGCCTTCAATGAGCAGTTCTTC
CSAQGGLGLAGAFNEQFF
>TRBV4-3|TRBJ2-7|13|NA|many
TGCGCCAGCAGCCAAGTGGAGCTGGGGGAGCAGTACTTC
CASSQVELGEQYF
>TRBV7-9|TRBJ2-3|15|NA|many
TGTGCCAGCAGCTCCGGACCGGGTAGTGCAGATACGCAGTATTTT
CASSSGPGSADTQYF
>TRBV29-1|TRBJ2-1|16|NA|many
TGCAGCGTTGAAGGGGGTACAGGGTTTGACTACAATGAGCAGTTCTTC
CSVEGGTGFDYNEQFF
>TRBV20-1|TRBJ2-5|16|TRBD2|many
TGCAGTGCTAGTTCGGGTGATCTAGCGGTTCCAGAGACCCAGTACTTC
CSASSGDLAVPETQYF
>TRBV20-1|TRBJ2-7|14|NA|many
TGCAGTGCTAATCCCGACAGGCCCTCCTACGAGCAGTACTTC
CSANPDRPSYEQYF
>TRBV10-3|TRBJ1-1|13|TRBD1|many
TGTGCCATCAGTGAGGGCAGGGGGACTGAAGCTTTCTTT
CAISEGRGTEAFF
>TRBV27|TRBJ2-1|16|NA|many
TGTGCCAGCAGTTTATCTCCGGGAAGCTCCTACAATGAGCAGTTCTTC
CASSLSPGSSYNEQFF
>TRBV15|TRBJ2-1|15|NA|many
TGTGCCACCAGCAGAGTCCGGGACTCCTACAATGAGCAGTTCTTC
CATSRVRDSYNEQFF
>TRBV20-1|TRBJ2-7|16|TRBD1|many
TGCAGTGCTGGACAGGGGGCCATATCCCTTACCTACGAGCAGTACTTC
CSAGQGAISLTYEQYF
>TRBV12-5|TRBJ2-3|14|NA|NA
TGTGCTAGCGAAACTAGCCCCAACACAGATACGCAGTATTTT
CASETSPNTDTQYF
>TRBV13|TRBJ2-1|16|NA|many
TGTGCCAGCAGCGCCCGGGACTTGCCTAATGGGGGCGAGCAGTTCTTC
CASSARDLPNGGEQFF
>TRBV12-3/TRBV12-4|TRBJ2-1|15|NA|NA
TGTGCCAGCAGTACCGGGACTGCCCTTTACAATGAGCAGTTCTTC
CASSTGTALYNEQFF
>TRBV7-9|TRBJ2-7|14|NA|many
TGTGCCAGCAGCTTAGAGGCCTACTCCTACGAGCAGTACTTC
CASSLEAYSYEQYF
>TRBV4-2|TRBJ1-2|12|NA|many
TGTGCCAGCAGCCAAGATTCATATGGCTACACCTTC
CASSQDSYGYTF
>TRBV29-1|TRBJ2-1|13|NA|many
TGCAGCGTTGTCAGTAGGTTCTACAATGAGCAGTTCTTC
CSVVSRFYNEQFF
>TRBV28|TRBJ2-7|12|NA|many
TGTGCCAGCAGTTTAACGGGACAACAGCAGTACTTC
CASSLTGQQQYF
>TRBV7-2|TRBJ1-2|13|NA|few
TGTGCCAGCAGCTTCCGGGCTGGCTATGGCTACACCTTC
CASSFRAGYGYTF